This is a list of T cell receptor beta chains from one sample in a study of blood T cell repertoires in COVID-19. The method was immunoSEQ multiplex PCR; TCRdb's version includes in-frame clones alone and lacks a portion of them. The sample contains about 58,000 clones, over 65% of which appear only once. The specimen sequenced was peripheral blood. The source is a man between 35 and 55 years old with active COVID-19. Both conserved end residues are part of each CDR3. D genes are given only for firm matches. Expanded clones get a size class; other rows say once, few or many, or leave the size out.

abundance | j_gene | d_gene | v_gene | CDR3aa | CDR3nt
once | TRBJ1-2 | - | TRBV30 | CALGGEKGIIYGYTF | TGTGCTCTTGGAGGGGAAAAGGGGATCATATATGGCTACACCTTC
- | TRBJ2-1 | - | TRBV27 | CASSLGRSYNEQFF | TGTGCCAGCAGTCTAGGGAGGTCCTACAATGAGCAGTTCTTC
- | TRBJ1-6 | - | TRBV2 | CASNLDSNSPLHF | TGTGCCAGCAATTTGGACAGTAATTCACCCCTCCACTTT
- | TRBJ2-7 | TRBD2 | TRBV6-6 | CASSYLAGPGEQYF | TGTGCCAGCAGTTATCTAGCGGGGCCTGGCGAGCAGTACTTC
- | TRBJ1-2 | - | TRBV7-8 | CASSLDSRHNYGYTF | TGTGCCAGCAGCTTGGACTCGAGGCACAACTATGGCTACACCTTC
- | TRBJ2-5 | TRBD2 | TRBV5-6 | CASSFRLAALQETQYF | TGTGCCAGCAGCTTTCGACTAGCGGCCCTCCAAGAGACCCAGTACTTC
- | TRBJ2-3 | TRBD2 | TRBV7-2 | CASSFLLAGELDTQYF | TGTGCCAGCAGCTTCCTACTAGCGGGAGAACTAGATACGCAGTATTTT
once | TRBJ2-6 | TRBD2 | TRBV7-2 | CASSPQGGRAGANVLTF | TGTGCCAGCAGCCCCCAGGGAGGGAGGGCTGGGGCCAACGTCCTGACTTTC
- | TRBJ2-1 | - | TRBV7-3 | CASSSGGQRSYNEQFF | TGTGCCAGCAGCTCCGGGGGACAGAGGTCCTACAATGAGCAGTTCTTC
- | TRBJ1-1 | - | TRBV11-2 | CASSPHLTRRTEAFF | TGTGCCAGCAGCCCCCATCTAACACGGAGAACTGAAGCTTTCTTT
- | TRBJ1-2 | TRBD1 | TRBV4-1 | CASSPGGQPLSHGYTF | TGCGCCAGCAGCCCAGGGGGACAGCCTCTCAGCCATGGCTACACCTTC
few | TRBJ2-1 | TRBD2 | TRBV28 | CASSLLVGRIDEQFF | TGTGCCAGCAGTTTATTAGTCGGGAGGATCGATGAGCAGTTCTTC
once | TRBJ1-2 | TRBD1 | TRBV7-3 | CASSWDRLYGYTF | TGTGCCAGCAGTTGGGACAGGCTCTATGGCTACACCTTC
- | TRBJ2-3 | TRBD2 | TRBV6-5 | CASSYSPSGATDTQYF | TGTGCCAGCAGTTATTCCCCTAGCGGGGCCACAGATACGCAGTATTTT
- | TRBJ2-2 | TRBD1 | TRBV18 | CASSPTGGYTGELFF | TGTGCCAGCTCACCCACAGGGGGCTACACCGGGGAGCTGTTTTTT
- | TRBJ1-4 | TRBD1 | TRBV19 | CASTGTENEKLFF | TGTGCCAGTACCGGGACAGAGAATGAAAAACTGTTTTTT
- | TRBJ1-5 | - | TRBV27 | CASSANSYQPQHF | TGTGCCAGCAGTGCAAACAGTTATCAGCCCCAGCATTTT
- | TRBJ2-1 | TRBD2 | TRBV2 | CASRAGADYNEQFF | TGTGCCAGCAGAGCGGGGGCCGACTACAATGAGCAGTTCTTC
- | TRBJ2-2 | TRBD1 | TRBV2 | CASGGGRGRSGELFF | TGTGCCAGCGGTGGGGGTAGGGGGCGGTCCGGGGAGCTGTTTTTT
few | TRBJ1-1 | - | TRBV20-1 | CSAIQGGAFF | TGCAGTGCTATTCAGGGTGGGGCTTTCTTT
- | TRBJ1-1 | TRBD1 | TRBV10-3 | CAMGQGMTEAFF | TGTGCCATGGGACAGGGGATGACTGAAGCTTTCTTT
- | TRBJ2-1 | - | TRBV28 | CASSLYPEKWQFF | TGTGCCAGCAGTTTATACCCGGAGAAATGGCAGTTCTTC
- | TRBJ2-7 | TRBD1 | TRBV24-1 | CATSDPGQGAWEQYF | TGTGCCACCAGTGATCCCGGACAGGGGGCTTGGGAGCAGTACTTC
- | TRBJ1-1 | - | TRBV9 | CASSVAGDTEAFF | TGTGCCAGCAGCGTAGCAGGGGACACTGAAGCTTTCTTT
- | TRBJ2-1 | TRBD1 | TRBV7-8 | CASSSYWTGGNEQFF | TGTGCCAGCAGCTCTTACTGGACAGGGGGCAATGAGCAGTTCTTC
few | TRBJ2-7 | - | TRBV6-6 | CASSYSDTSYEQYF | TGTGCCAGCAGTTACTCGGACACCTCTTACGAGCAGTACTTC
- | TRBJ2-5 | TRBD1 | TRBV7-9 | CASSYLDREAETQYF | TGTGCCAGCAGCTACTTGGACAGGGAAGCAGAGACCCAGTACTTC
few | TRBJ1-3 | - | TRBV4-2 | CASSQDPQGSSGNTIYF | TGTGCCAGCAGCCAAGACCCTCAGGGGAGCTCTGGAAACACCATATATTTT
- | TRBJ1-1 | TRBD1 | TRBV11-2 | CASRLSRGTAEAFF | TGTGCCAGCAGGTTAAGCCGTGGGACAGCTGAAGCTTTCTTT
few | TRBJ1-2 | TRBD1 | TRBV15 | CATSAGTAYGYTF | TGTGCCACCAGCGCTGGGACAGCGTATGGCTACACCTTC
few | TRBJ1-3 | - | TRBV5-4 | CASSLPGSGNTIYF | TGTGCCAGCAGCTTGCCGGGTTCGGGAAACACCATATATTTT